The count of the clone carrying this T cell receptor (beta chain) is one. These data originate in a study of blood T cell repertoires in COVID-19. Libraries were prepared by immunoSEQ multiplex PCR; TCRdb keeps only in-frame clonotypes and omits some of them. The sample records 150,000 to 200,000 clones, 85% to 90% being singletons. Those who participated ranged in age from about 18 to 89 years and resided in approximately 23 US areas. The sequence was collected from a middle-aged woman in a cohort exposed to, infected with or recovered from COVID-19 (not recorded which). Material for sequencing was PBMCs or T cells enriched from blood (not recorded which).

The CDR3 protein is CASSLTRQGTGTEAFF. In nucleotides, the CDR3 is TGCGCCAGCAGCCTAACTCGACAGGGTACGGGCACTGAAGCTTTCTTT. This chain connects TRBV5-1 to TRBJ1-1; 7 bases align to TRBD1. The CDR3 runs 16 residues. The V and J ends lost 4 bases and 4 bases, in that order; junction bases with no gene match: 13. Germline V gene sequence: CDR1 SGHRS, CDR2 YFSETQ.